A selection of T cell receptor beta chains follows, all from one sample in a study of blood T cell repertoires in COVID-19. Repertoires were generated with immunoSEQ multiplex PCR, while TCRdb's copy carries only in-frame clones and drops some. This table has nearly 200,000 clones, about 80% appearing once. The material sequenced was peripheral blood. These receptors all stem from a human donor with acute or convalescent COVID-19. The donor label of this sample is uncertain. CDR3s leave out the opening cysteine and the closing phenylalanine or tryptophan.

V	J	CDR3
TRBV6-1	TRBJ2-7	ASSERLEPSYEQY
TRBV28	TRBJ1-1	ASSRQGGTEAF
TRBV7-2	TRBJ2-3	ASSADRGYAQY
TRBV6-4	TRBJ2-5	ASSPQGDQETQY
TRBV7-2	TRBJ2-1	ASSDGRLDNEQF
TRBV19	TRBJ1-5	ASSIGAGNQPQH
TRBV6-5	TRBJ1-1	ASKKGGGENTEAF
TRBV7-3	TRBJ2-1	ASSLTSGDEQF
TRBV5-1	TRBJ1-4	ASSLPGNEKLF
TRBV29-1	TRBJ2-7	SVQISYEQY
TRBV15	TRBJ1-6	ATSRDPRGTSPLH
TRBV6-1	TRBJ1-4	ASSESGVRLNEKLF
TRBV5-5	TRBJ2-7	ASSLAGADPAYEQY
TRBV27	TRBJ2-2	ASSPAGGELF
TRBV3-1/TRBV3-2	TRBJ1-2	ASSQAQGPGYT
TRBV19	TRBJ1-5	ASSKGTGASNQPQH
TRBV7-2	TRBJ2-5	ASSLRQGAPETQY
TRBV7-3	TRBJ2-3	ASSPIPGLAAQY
TRBV7-6	TRBJ1-3	ASSLGQGAGNTIY